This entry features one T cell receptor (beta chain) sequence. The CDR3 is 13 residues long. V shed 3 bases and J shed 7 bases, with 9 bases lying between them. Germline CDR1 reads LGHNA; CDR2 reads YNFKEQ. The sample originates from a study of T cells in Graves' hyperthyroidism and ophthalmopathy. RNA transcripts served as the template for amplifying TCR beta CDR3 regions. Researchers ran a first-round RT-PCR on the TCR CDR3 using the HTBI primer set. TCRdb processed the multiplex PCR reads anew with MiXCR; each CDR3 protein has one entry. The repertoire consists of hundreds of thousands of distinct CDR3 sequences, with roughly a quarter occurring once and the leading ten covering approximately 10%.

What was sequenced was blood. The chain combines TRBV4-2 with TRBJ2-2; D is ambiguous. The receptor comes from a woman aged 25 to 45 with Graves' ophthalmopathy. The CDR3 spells CASSHDPGGELFF. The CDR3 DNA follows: TGTGCCAGCAGCCATGACCCGGGCGGGGAGCTGTTTTTT.